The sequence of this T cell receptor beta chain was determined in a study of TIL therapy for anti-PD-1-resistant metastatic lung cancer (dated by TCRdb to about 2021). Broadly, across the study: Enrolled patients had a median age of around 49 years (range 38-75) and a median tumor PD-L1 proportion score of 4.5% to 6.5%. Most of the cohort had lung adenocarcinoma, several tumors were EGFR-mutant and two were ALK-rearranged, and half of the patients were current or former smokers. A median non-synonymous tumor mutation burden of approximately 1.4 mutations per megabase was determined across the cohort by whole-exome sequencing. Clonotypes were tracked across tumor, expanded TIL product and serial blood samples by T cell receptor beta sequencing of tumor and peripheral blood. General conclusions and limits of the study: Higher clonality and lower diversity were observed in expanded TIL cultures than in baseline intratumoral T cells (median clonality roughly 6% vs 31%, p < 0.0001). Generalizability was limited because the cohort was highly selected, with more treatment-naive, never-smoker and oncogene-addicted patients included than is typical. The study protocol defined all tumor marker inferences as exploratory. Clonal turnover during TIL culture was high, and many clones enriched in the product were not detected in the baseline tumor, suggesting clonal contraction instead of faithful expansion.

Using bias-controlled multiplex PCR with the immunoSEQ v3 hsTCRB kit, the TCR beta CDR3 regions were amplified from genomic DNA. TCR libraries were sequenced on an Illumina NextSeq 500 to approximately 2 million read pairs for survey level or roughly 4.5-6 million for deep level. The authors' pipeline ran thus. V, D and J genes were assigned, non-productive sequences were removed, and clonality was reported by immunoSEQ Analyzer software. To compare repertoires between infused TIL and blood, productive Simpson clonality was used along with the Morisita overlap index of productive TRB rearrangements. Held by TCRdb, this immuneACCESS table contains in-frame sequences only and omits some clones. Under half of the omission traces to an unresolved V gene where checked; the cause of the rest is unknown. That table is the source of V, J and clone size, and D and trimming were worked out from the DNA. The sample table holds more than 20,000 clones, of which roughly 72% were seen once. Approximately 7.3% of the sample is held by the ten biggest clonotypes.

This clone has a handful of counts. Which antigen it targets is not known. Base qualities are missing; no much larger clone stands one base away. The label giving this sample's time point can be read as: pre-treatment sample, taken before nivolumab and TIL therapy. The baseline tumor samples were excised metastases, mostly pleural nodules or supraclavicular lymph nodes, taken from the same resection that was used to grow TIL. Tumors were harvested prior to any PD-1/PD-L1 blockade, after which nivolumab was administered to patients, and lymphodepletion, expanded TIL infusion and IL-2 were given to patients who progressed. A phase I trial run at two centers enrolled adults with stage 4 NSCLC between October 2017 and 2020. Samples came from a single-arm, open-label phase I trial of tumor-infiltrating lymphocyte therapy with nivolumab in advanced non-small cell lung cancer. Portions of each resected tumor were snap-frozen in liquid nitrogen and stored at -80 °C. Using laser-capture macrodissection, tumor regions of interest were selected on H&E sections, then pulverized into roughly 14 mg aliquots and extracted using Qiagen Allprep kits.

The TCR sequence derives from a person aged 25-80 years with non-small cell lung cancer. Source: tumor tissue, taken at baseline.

The nucleotide sequence reads as follows: TGTGCCAGCAGCTTAATTGAGAGTTCACCCCTCCACTTT. This sequence encodes CASSLIESSPLHF. This receptor chain uses TRBV7-3 and TRBJ1-6; too little of a D gene remains to name it. Relative to germline, V is 1 base shorter and J is 9 bases shorter, with 7 bases between their ends. The CDR3 sequence holds 13 residues, the cysteine and phenylalanine included. The sequence is cut down to CDR3 DNA, 39 bases in frame from base 1. Taken from the germline V gene, the CDR1 and CDR2 loops are SGHTA and FQGTGA.